This T cell receptor (beta chain) was documented in a study of CXCR3-negative and CXCR3-positive naive CD8 T cells. Regarding the study as a whole: CXCR3-positive naive cells had TRB CDR3s that were more hydrophobic than CXCR3-negative naive cells had. TRBV-TRBJ usage was alike in naive CXCR3-negative and CXCR3-positive cells but differed in memory cells.

Worth noting for this clonotype: The antigen is unknown.

Researchers prepared the TRB cDNA libraries using 5' RACE with UMI labels. Each CDR3 protein gets one entry in TCRdb, which reprocessed the 5' RACE reads and gives no DNA. Here the sample table reports approximately 88,000 distinct CDR3 sequences. CDR3 length: 12 amino acids. CDR1 is SEHNR, CDR2 FQNEAQ, per germline (reference sequence). Subsets of CD8+ T cells were each sorted in triplicate at approximately 300,000 cells apiece. Naive CD8+ T cells displayed a CD45RO-CCR7+CD27+CD95- phenotype. This TCR was recovered from a human donor in good health. Some clones in this sample may be carry-over from other donors' samples. The specimen sequenced was naive CXCR3+ CD8+ T cells from blood. The subset: CD45RO-CCR7+CD27+CD95- naive CD8+ T cells expressing CXCR3 (TNR3+). The chain links TRBV7-9 to TRBJ2-1. CDR3 sequence: CASSIRVDEQFF. Variable domain in full (rest from reference TRBV7-9 and TRBJ2-1): DTGVSQNPRHKITKRGQNVTFRCDPISEHNRLYWYRQTLGQGPEFLTYFQNEAQLEKSRLLSDRFSAERPKGSFSTLEIQRTEQGDSAMYLCASSIRVDEQFFGPGTRLTVL.